Listed below are T cell receptor beta chains from one sample, sequenced in a study of shared clonotypes between healthy human individuals. The protocol was immunoSEQ multiplex PCR, while the TCRdb copy is restricted to in-frame clones and leaves out a portion. The sample contains some 500,000 clones, around 80% of which appear only once. The specimen was PBMCs. The receptors derive from a woman aged 40 to 50 in good health. Some clones in this sample may be carry-over from other donors' samples. CDR3s include the opening cysteine and the closing phenylalanine or tryptophan. The D gene is left open where the match is weak. Not every row has a clone size; where given, it reads once, few, many or a size class.

CDR3: CASSLARGEQYF
DNA: TGTGCCAGCAGCTTAGCGCGGGGGGAGCAGTACTTC
V: TRBV7-2
J: TRBJ2-7
D: TRBD2
size: -

CDR3: CASGQGASYEQYF
DNA: TGTGCCAGCGGACAGGGGGCCTCCTACGAGCAGTACTTC
V: TRBV18
J: TRBJ2-7
D: TRBD1
size: -

CDR3: CASSATSEQYF
DNA: TGTGCCAGCTCAGCGACTTCAGAGCAGTACTTC
V: TRBV18
J: TRBJ2-7
D: -
size: -

CDR3: CASSLGGALQPQHF
DNA: TGTGCCAGCAGCTTGGGGGGGGCGCTTCAGCCCCAGCATTTT
V: TRBV5-6
J: TRBJ1-5
D: -
size: -

CDR3: CASSENGLLYNEQFF
DNA: TGTGCCAGCAGCGAAAACGGACTACTCTACAATGAGCAGTTCTTC
V: TRBV7-3
J: TRBJ2-1
D: -
size: -

CDR3: CASSRLAGSYEQYF
DNA: TGTGCCAGCAGCCGACTAGCGGGGTCCTACGAGCAGTACTTC
V: TRBV6-1
J: TRBJ2-7
D: TRBD2
size: -

CDR3: CASSQDGGPGNTIYF
DNA: TGTGCCAGCAGCCAAGATGGCGGTCCTGGAAACACCATATATTTT
V: TRBV4-2
J: TRBJ1-3
D: -
size: -

CDR3: CASFATNEKLFF
DNA: TGTGCCAGCTTTGCAACTAATGAAAAACTGTTTTTT
V: TRBV18
J: TRBJ1-4
D: -
size: -

CDR3: CAGVPPGLAYEQYF
DNA: TGTGCCGGCGTGCCCCCGGGACTGGCTTACGAGCAGTACTTC
V: TRBV7-2
J: TRBJ2-7
D: -
size: -

CDR3: CASSRQGFNYGYTF
DNA: TGTGCCAGCAGTCGGCAGGGGTTTAACTATGGCTACACCTTC
V: TRBV28
J: TRBJ1-2
D: -
size: many

CDR3: CASTGGQGATDTQYF
DNA: TGTGCCAGCACCGGAGGACAGGGGGCCACAGATACGCAGTATTTT
V: TRBV2
J: TRBJ2-3
D: TRBD1
size: once

CDR3: CASSLHFRTSSAEQYF
DNA: TGTGCCAGCAGTTTACACTTCAGGACTAGCTCGGCCGAGCAGTACTTC
V: TRBV28
J: TRBJ2-7
D: TRBD2
size: -

CDR3: CASSLATGGAWETQYF
DNA: TGCGCCAGCAGCTTGGCGACAGGGGGCGCATGGGAGACCCAGTACTTC
V: TRBV5-1
J: TRBJ2-5
D: TRBD1
size: -